This TCR beta chain derives from a study of T cell responses to AZD1222 COVID-19 vaccine. The overall study: Combined were second doses at about 4 or about 12 weeks. Findings of the study overall: A mostly white British donor set with more females was recruited, and clonal diversity was possibly underestimated. Dominant at 160-218 and 743-854, vaccine-associated CD4 TCRs also spanned spike.

With respect to this clone: The antigen remains unidentified.

Assay used: immunoSEQ multiplex PCR; TCRdb lists only in-frame clones, some missing. The sample lists about 120,000 clones; roughly 91% were seen once. Germline V gene lookup returns CDR1 DFQATT and CDR2 SNEGSKA (reference sequence). This CDR3 has 11 residues. Trimming stripped 7 bases from V and 7 bases from J, with 8 bases between. The TCR originated in an adult in good health. The rearrangement links TRBV20-1 to TRBJ1-6; D perhaps matches TRBD1 (5 bases). Sequenced material: peripheral blood, taken on day 0 of AZD1222 vaccination. The CDR3 loop is CSGGVNSPLHF. The CDR3 DNA sequence: TGCAGTGGGGGGGTAAATTCACCCCTCCACTTT.